The sequence of this TCR beta chain was determined in a study of blood T cell repertoires in COVID-19. Measured with immunoSEQ multiplex PCR; TCRdb has only the in-frame clones, and not every one. The profile shows 350,000 to 400,000 clones, 75% to 90% of them singletons. V was clipped by 1 base and J by 6 bases, with 10 bases between them. CDR3 length: 13 residues. Germline CDR1 SGHNT, CDR2 YENEEA. Allocation to cohorts depended on clinical history reported by the participants. J is TRBJ2-7 and V is TRBV11-3; no reliable D call. Material: PBMCs or T cells enriched from blood (not recorded which). The receptor was isolated from a man younger than 35 who had recovered from COVID-19. Here the CDR3 DNA reads TGTGCCAGCAGCTTAGCTCTCGAGGCCGAGCAGTACTTC. Translation: CASSLALEAEQYF.